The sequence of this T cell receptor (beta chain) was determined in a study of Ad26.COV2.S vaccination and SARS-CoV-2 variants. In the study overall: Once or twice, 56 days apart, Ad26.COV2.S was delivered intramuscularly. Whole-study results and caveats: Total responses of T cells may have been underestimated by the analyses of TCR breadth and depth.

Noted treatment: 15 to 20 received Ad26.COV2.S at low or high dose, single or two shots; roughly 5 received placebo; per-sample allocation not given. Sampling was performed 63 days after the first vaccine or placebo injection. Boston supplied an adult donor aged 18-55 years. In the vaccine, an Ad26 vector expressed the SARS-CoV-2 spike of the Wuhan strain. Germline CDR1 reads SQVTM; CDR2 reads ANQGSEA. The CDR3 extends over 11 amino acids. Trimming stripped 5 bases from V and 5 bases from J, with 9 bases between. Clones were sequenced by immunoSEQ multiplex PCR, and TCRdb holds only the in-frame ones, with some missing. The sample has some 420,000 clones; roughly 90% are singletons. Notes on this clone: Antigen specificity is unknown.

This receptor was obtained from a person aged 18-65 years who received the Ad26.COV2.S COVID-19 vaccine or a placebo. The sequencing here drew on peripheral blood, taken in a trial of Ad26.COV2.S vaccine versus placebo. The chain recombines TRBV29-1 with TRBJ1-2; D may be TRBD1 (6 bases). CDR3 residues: CSVPDRYGYTF. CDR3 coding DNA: TGCAGCGTTCCCGACAGGTATGGCTACACCTTC.